These 19 T cell receptor beta chains originate from one sample sequenced in a study of blood T cell repertoires in COVID-19. Using immunoSEQ multiplex PCR, the repertoire was profiled, and TCRdb retains in-frame clones only, with some absent. Of approximately 150,000 clones listed, 83% are singletons. The sequenced material came from peripheral blood. Every receptor here comes from a woman older than 75 with acute or convalescent COVID-19.

The chain links TRBV18 to TRBJ2-2, with TRBD1 matching 7 bases. Germline-derived CDR1 and CDR2 are KGHSH and LQKENI. J gave up 2 bases and V 8 bases, and 8 bases lay outside the gene matches. This CDR3 is 15 amino acids long. CDR3 sequence (DNA): TGTGCCAGCCAAGAAGGGACAGCAAACACCGGGGAGCTGTTTTTT. Protein: CASQEGTANTGELFF.

This chain uses TRBV19 with TRBJ2-7, with TRBD2 matching 7 bases. CDR1 LNHDA and CDR2 SQIVND come from the germline V gene (reference sequence). This CDR3 has 13 amino acids. Germline trimming cut 6 bases from V and 7 bases from J; bases unmatched to any gene: 9. CDR3 in amino acids: CASREGGPGEQYF. The CDR3, as DNA: TGTGCCAGTAGGGAGGGAGGGCCAGGGGAGCAGTACTTC.

The genes are TRBV6-1 and TRBJ2-4; 7 bases match TRBD1. Trimming cost V 2 bases and J 0 bases; bases outside gene matches: 13. CDR3 length equals 19 residues. Germline lookup yields CDR1 MNHNS and CDR2 SASEGT. The CDR3 nucleotides read TGTGCCAGCAGTGAAATGAGGGGGCTTCTCCAATTAGCCAAAAACATTCAGTACTTC. Protein product: CASSEMRGLLQLAKNIQYF.

The chain recombines TRBV29-1 with TRBJ2-3, with 10 nucleotides matching TRBD2. Germline trimming cut 3 bases from V and 2 bases from J; bases unmatched to any gene: 11. Germline CDR1 and CDR2: SQVTM and ANQGSEA. The CDR3 is made up of 17 amino acids. Here the CDR3 reads CSVEGIGLAGDTDTQYF. CDR3 DNA sequence: TGCAGCGTTGAGGGGATAGGGCTAGCGGGGGACACAGATACGCAGTATTTT.

The CDR3 protein is CALSQGANYGYTF. CDR3 in DNA: TGTGCCCTATCACAGGGAGCTAACTATGGCTACACCTTC. V usage is TRBV19 and J usage is TRBJ1-2, with D tentatively TRBD1 (6 bases). Trimming took off 11 bases at V and 0 bases at J, with 13 bases between the two ends. The CDR3 extends over 13 amino acids. Looked up from germline, CDR1 is LNHDA and CDR2 is SQIVND (reference sequence).

This clone was detected once. The chain is built from TRBV6-2 or TRBV6-3 and TRBJ1-2; D is unclear. The CDR3 has 14 residues. Germline V lookup: CDR1 MNHEY, CDR2 SVGEGT. The V and J ends lost 2 bases and 1 base respectively, with 8 bases between them. The CDR3 bases are TGTGCCAGCAGTTACCCGACACGTAACTATGGCTACACCTTC. This translates into CASSYPTRNYGYTF.

V usage is TRBV28 and J usage is TRBJ1-6; 8 bases line up with TRBD1. The CDR3 is 15 residues long. Trimming took 6 bases from V and 10 from J; bases not matched to a gene: 11. Germline V CDR1 and CDR2: MDHEN, SYDVKM. The chain's CDR3 is CASSAGQGKRSPLHF. CDR3 nucleotides: TGTGCCAGCAGCGCAGGACAGGGTAAAAGATCACCCCTCCACTTT. The entire variable domain, with the rest obtained from reference TRBV28 and TRBJ1-6, is as follows: DVKVTQSSRYLVKRTGEKVFLECVQDMDHENMFWYRQDPGLGLRLIYFSYDVKMKEKGDIPEGYSVSREKKERFSLILESASTNQTSMYLCASSAGQGKRSPLHFGNGTRLTVT.

Concerning this clone: The sample holds other DNA sequences that translate to the same CDR3. This chain uses TRBV5-1 with TRBJ2-5, with D possibly being TRBD1 (7 bases). The CDR3 length is 14 residues. Germline assignment: CDR1 SGHRS and CDR2 YFSETQ. V was shortened by 2 bases and J by 4 bases, with 12 bases between the two germline ends. CDR3 nucleotides: TGCGCCAGCAGCTTCGGTCAGGGGGGAGAGACCCAGTACTTC. Amino acid sequence: CASSFGQGGETQYF.

This sequence joins TRBV29-1 and TRBJ2-3; D unclear. Germline CDR1 reads SQVTM; CDR2 reads ANQGSEA. The V gene lost 7 bases and the J gene lost 5 bases, with 19 bases spanning the gap. The CDR3 totals 14 residues. This CDR3 is CSAARVGGLDTQYF. The CDR3 nucleotides read TGCAGCGCAGCCCGGGTAGGCGGCCTAGATACGCAGTATTTT.

V usage is TRBV28 and J usage is TRBJ2-7, with no clear D. V lost 6 bases to trimming and J lost 1 base, with 10 bases between them. Germline loops: CDR1 MDHEN, CDR2 SYDVKM. CDR3 length: 13 amino acids. The CDR3 spells CASRSIMSYEQYF. The CDR3 coding sequence is TGTGCCAGCAGGTCTATAATGTCCTACGAGCAGTACTTC.

The chain is built from TRBV3-1 (or the pseudogene TRBV3-2) and TRBJ2-2; weak D call: TRBD2 (5 bases). V shed 4 bases and J shed 4 bases, with 16 bases lying between them. Germline CDR1 is LGHDT and CDR2 is YNNKEL (reference sequence). The CDR3 extends over 16 amino acids. DNA for the CDR3: TGTGCCAGCAGCCCCCGGGTAGCGTCGAGCACCGGGGAGCTGTTTTTT. This encodes CASSPRVASSTGELFF.

The CDR3 sequence is CASSPGVDTDTQYF. The CDR3 region has the DNA TGCGCCAGCAGCCCGGGGGTAGACACAGATACGCAGTATTTT. This chain links TRBV4-1 with TRBJ2-3; the D gene is possibly TRBD2 (6 bases). Trimming cost V 4 bases and J 2 bases, with 10 bases left between them. The CDR3 covers 14 residues. The germline gives CDR1 MGHRA, CDR2 YSYEKL.

Details on this clone: Other DNA sequences from this sample encode an identical CDR3 as well. V and J are TRBV7-2 and TRBJ1-5; weak D call: TRBD1 (6 bases). Germline V gene lookup returns CDR1 SGHTA and CDR2 FQGNSA. The CDR3 is 14 amino acids. V shed 1 base and J shed 6 bases, with 10 bases lying between them. This CDR3 reads CASSLDRDGQPQHF. The CDR3 DNA reads TGTGCCAGCAGCTTAGACAGGGACGGTCAGCCCCAGCATTTT.

CDR3 DNA sequence: TGTGCCAGCAGTTACGTTGCAGGGATCGACGAGCAGTACTTC. It is translated as CASSYVAGIDEQYF. The V gene is TRBV6-6, the J gene TRBJ2-7; D possibly corresponds to TRBD1 (5 bases). Trimming removed 2 bases from V and 5 bases from J, with 13 bases in between. This CDR3 comprises 14 residues. CDR1 and CDR2 (germline): MNHNY, SVGAGI (reference sequence).

This clone was picked up one time. V and J are TRBV28 and TRBJ2-4; the match to TRBD2 covers 9 bases. V was clipped by 6 bases and J by 11 bases; unmatched bases: 8. Germline CDR1 MDHEN, CDR2 SYDVKM. The CDR3 is 13 residues long. The CDR3 here is CASSAPGTSFQYF. CDR3 nucleotides: TGTGCCAGCAGCGCCCCCGGGACTAGCTTTCAGTACTTC. The full variable domain, in which reference TRBV28 and TRBJ2-4 provide the parts outside the CDR3, is DVKVTQSSRYLVKRTGEKVFLECVQDMDHENMFWYRQDPGLGLRLIYFSYDVKMKEKGDIPEGYSVSREKKERFSLILESASTNQTSMYLCASSAPGTSFQYFGAGTRLSVL.

The chain is built from TRBV27 and TRBJ1-2; perhaps TRBD1 as D (5 bases). The CDR3 length is 14 residues. CDR1 is MNHEY and CDR2 is SMNVEV in the germline V gene (reference sequence). V lost 5 bases to trimming and J lost 4 bases, with 14 bases between them. In DNA, the CDR3 is TGTGCCAGCAGTCCACGGGGGTCCGTCTATGGCTACACCTTC. Translating gives CASSPRGSVYGYTF.

A single count supports this clone. The genes are TRBV6-5 and TRBJ2-7, with TRBD2 identical over 9 bases. Losses at the gene ends were 8 bases for V and 2 bases for J; bases not matched to a gene: 7. The germline CDR1 and CDR2 sequences are MNHEY and SVGAGI. This CDR3 is 14 amino acids long. DNA for the CDR3: TGTGCCAGCCAAATGTTAGCGGGGGCCTACGAGCAGTACTTC. Protein sequence: CASQMLAGAYEQYF.

The table lists this clone with a count of one. The chain uses TRBV11-2 and TRBJ2-7; TRBD2 agrees at 11 bases. The CDR3 extends over 15 amino acids. Germline assignment: CDR1 SGHAT and CDR2 FQNNGV. The junction had 5 bases not matched to a gene; V was cut back by 6 bases and J by 1 base. CDR3 sequence (DNA): TGTGCCAGCAGTCGACTAGCGGGGCGGTCCTACGAGCAGTACTTC. Residues: CASSRLAGRSYEQYF.

This chain uses TRBV7-9 with TRBJ2-3; a possible D gene is TRBD1 (6 bases). This CDR3 is 14 amino acids long. V was clipped by 4 bases and J by 5 bases, with 13 bases between them. Germline V gene lookup returns CDR1 SEHNR and CDR2 FQNEAQ (reference sequence). In DNA, the CDR3 is TGTGCCAGCAGCTCACAGGGTTCTGGAGATACGCAGTATTTT. Amino acids: CASSSQGSGDTQYF.